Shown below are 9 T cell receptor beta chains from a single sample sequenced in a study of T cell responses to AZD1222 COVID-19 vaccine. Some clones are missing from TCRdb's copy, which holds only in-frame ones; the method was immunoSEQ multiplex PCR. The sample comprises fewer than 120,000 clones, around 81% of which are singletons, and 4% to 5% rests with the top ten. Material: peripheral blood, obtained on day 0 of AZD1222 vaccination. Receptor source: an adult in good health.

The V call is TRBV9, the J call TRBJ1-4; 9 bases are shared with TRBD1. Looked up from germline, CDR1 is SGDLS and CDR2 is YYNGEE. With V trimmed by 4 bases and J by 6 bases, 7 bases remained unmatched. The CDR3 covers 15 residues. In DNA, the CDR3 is TGTGCCAGCAGCTTAGCCGGGACAGGGCATGAAAAACTGTTTTTT. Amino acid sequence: CASSLAGTGHEKLFF.

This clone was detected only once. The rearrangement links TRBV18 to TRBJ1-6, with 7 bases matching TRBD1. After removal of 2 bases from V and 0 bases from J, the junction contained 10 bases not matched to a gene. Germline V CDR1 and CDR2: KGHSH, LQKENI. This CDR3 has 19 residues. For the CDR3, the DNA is TGTGCCAGCTCACCAAATCCCCCCAGGGGGGTCTCCTATAATTCACCCCTCCACTTT. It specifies CASSPNPPRGVSYNSPLHF. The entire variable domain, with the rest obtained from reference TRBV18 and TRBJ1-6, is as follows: NAGVMQNPRHLVRRRGQEARLRCSPMKGHSHVYWYRQLPEEGLKFMVYLQKENIIDESGMPKERFSAEFPKEGPSILRIQQVVRGDSAAYFCASSPNPPRGVSYNSPLHFGNGTRLTVT.

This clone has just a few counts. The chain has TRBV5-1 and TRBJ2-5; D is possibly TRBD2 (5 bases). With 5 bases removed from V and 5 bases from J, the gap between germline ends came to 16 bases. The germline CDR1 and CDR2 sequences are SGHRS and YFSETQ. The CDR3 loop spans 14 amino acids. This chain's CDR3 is CASRYGGASETQYF. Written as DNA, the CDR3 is TGCGCCAGCAGGTACGGAGGCGCGTCGGAGACCCAGTACTTC.

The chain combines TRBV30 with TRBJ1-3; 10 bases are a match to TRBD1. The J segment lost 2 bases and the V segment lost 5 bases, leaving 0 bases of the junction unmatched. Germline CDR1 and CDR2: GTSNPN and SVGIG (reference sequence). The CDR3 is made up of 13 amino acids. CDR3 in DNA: TGTGCCTGGGGGACAGGGGCTGGAAACACCATATATTTT. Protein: CAWGTGAGNTIYF.

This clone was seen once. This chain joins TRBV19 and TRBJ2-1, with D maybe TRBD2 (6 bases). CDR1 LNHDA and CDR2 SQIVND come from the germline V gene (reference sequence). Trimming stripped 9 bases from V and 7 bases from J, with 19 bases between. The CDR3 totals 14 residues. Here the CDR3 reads CASRGAGQPNEQFF. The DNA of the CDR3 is TGTGCCAGCCGCGGGGCAGGTCAACCAAATGAGCAGTTCTTC.

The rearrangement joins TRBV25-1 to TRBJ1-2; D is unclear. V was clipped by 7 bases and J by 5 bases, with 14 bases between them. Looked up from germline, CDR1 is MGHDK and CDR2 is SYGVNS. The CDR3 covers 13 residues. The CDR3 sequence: CASIGGSGYGYTF. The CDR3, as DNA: TGTGCCAGCATAGGAGGATCTGGATATGGCTACACCTTC.

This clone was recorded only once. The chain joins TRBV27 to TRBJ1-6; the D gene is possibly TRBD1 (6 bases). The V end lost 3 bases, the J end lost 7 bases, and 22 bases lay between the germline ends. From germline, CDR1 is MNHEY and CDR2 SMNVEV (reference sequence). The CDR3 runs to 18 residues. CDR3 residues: CASSFGRQTGPRNSPLHF. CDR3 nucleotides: TGTGCCAGCAGTTTCGGGAGACAGACAGGCCCTCGGAATTCACCCCTCCACTTT.

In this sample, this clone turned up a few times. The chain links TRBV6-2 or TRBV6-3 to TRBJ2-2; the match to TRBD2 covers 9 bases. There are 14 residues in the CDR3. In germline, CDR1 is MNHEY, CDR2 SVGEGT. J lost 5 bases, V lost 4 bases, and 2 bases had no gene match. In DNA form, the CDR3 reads TGTGCCAGCAGTTCCGGACTAGCGACCGGGGAGCTGTTTTTT. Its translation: CASSSGLATGELFF.

The CDR3 nucleotides read TGTGCCAGCAGTTCCCGCCGTGAAAAACTGTTTTTT. Protein product: CASSSRREKLFF. This chain joins TRBV28 and TRBJ1-4; no reliable D call. This CDR3 is built from 12 residues. The ends were cut back, 4 bases at V and 7 bases at J, with 7 bases in the middle. The germline gives CDR1 MDHEN, CDR2 SYDVKM.